The next 23 T cell receptor beta chains were all read from a single sample in a study of blood T cell repertoires in COVID-19. Assay: immunoSEQ multiplex PCR; the TCRdb copy retains only in-frame clones and omits some. Found here are some 150,000 clones, around 83% of them singletons; the top ten hold nearly 10%. The sequenced sample consisted of peripheral blood. These receptors were obtained from a woman in her 50s with acute or convalescent COVID-19.

The chain is built from TRBV19 and TRBJ1-5; D is ambiguous. The CDR3 is 14 amino acids. Trimming took 5 bases from V and 0 from J, leaving 8 bases between them. Germline V lookup: CDR1 LNHDA, CDR2 SQIVND (reference sequence). The CDR3 DNA is TGTGCCAGTAGTCAAAATCCTAGCAATCAGCCCCAGCATTTT. Protein product: CASSQNPSNQPQHF.

The rearrangement joins TRBV19 to TRBJ2-7; D is possibly TRBD2 (5 bases). Germline V gene sequence: CDR1 LNHDA, CDR2 SQIVND (reference sequence). V lost 5 bases, J lost 0 bases, and 11 bases lay in between. The CDR3 runs to 14 residues. The CDR3 bases are TGTGCCAGTAGTCGGGGAGTCTCCTCCTACGAGCAGTACTTC. It yields the protein CASSRGVSSYEQYF.

This clone was counted between two and nine times. The J gene is TRBJ2-3, the V gene TRBV14; 7 nucleotides align to TRBD1. This CDR3 is 15 amino acids long. The germline CDR1 and CDR2 sequences are SGHDN and FVKESK. The junction had 7 bases not matched to a gene; V was cut back by 4 bases and J by 3 bases. This CDR3 reads CASSLDRVGTDTQYF. The CDR3 nucleotides read TGTGCCAGCAGCCTAGACAGGGTCGGGACAGATACGCAGTATTTT.

The chain uses TRBV5-1 and TRBJ2-3, with 13 bases aligning to TRBD2. CDR1 SGHRS and CDR2 YFSETQ come from the germline V gene. This CDR3 spans 15 amino acids. J gave up 7 bases and V 7 bases, and 9 bases lay outside the gene matches. CDR3 coding DNA: TGCGCCAGCGGGCCAGGACTAGCGGGGGCGAATACGCAGTATTTT. Its translation is CASGPGLAGANTQYF.

The rearrangement uses TRBV6-2 or TRBV6-3 and TRBJ2-7; 9 bases are a match to TRBD2. The CDR3 runs 15 residues. Germline CDR1 reads MNHEY; CDR2 reads SVGEGT. The junction had 14 bases not matched to a gene; V was cut back by 5 bases and J by 9 bases. The CDR3 sequence: CASSNSGTSSRGQYF. Written as DNA, the CDR3 is TGTGCCAGCAGTAATTCCGGGACTAGCTCCCGTGGGCAGTACTTC.

The V call is TRBV12-3 or TRBV12-4, the J call TRBJ2-7, with D maybe TRBD2 (5 bases). This CDR3 contains 13 residues. The germline V and J ends were trimmed by 10 bases and 2 bases, with 15 bases remaining between them. CDR3 in amino acids: CATAEGEPYEQYF. CDR3 DNA sequence: TGTGCCACCGCCGAGGGAGAACCCTACGAGCAGTACTTC.

CDR3 DNA: TGTGCCAGCAAAAGGGGTGGTAATGAAAAACTGTTTTTT. This gives the protein CASKRGGNEKLFF. V gene TRBV6-5 combines with J gene TRBJ1-4; perhaps TRBD1 as D (5 bases). This CDR3 has 13 residues. Trimming took off 7 bases at V and 4 bases at J, with 10 bases between the two ends. Germline V gene data show CDR1 as MNHEY and CDR2 as SVGAGI.

The genes are TRBV6-1 and TRBJ2-5; D is uncertain. This CDR3 has 13 residues. Germline V gene lookup returns CDR1 MNHNS and CDR2 SASEGT. V was shortened by 1 base and J by 5 bases, with 8 bases between the two germline ends. CDR3 bases: TGTGCCAGCAGTGAAGAGTTCCGGGAGACCCAGTACTTC. Translating gives CASSEEFRETQYF.

V and J are TRBV5-1 and TRBJ1-6; unclear D gene. V dropped 4 bases and J dropped 4 bases, with 12 bases sitting between them. Germline CDR1 and CDR2: SGHRS and YFSETQ. The CDR3 is 15 amino acids. Here the CDR3 reads CASSREGPYNSPLHF. Here the CDR3 DNA reads TGCGCCAGCAGCCGGGAAGGTCCGTATAATTCACCCCTCCACTTT.

The chain recombines TRBV7-8 with TRBJ1-2; TRBD1 aligns across 9 bases. After removal of 1 base from V and 7 bases from J, the junction contained 10 bases not matched to a gene. The CDR3 runs 16 residues. From germline, CDR1 is SGHVS and CDR2 FQNEAQ. The CDR3 DNA sequence: TGTGCCAGCAGCTTAGTCCGGGACAGGGTGCTTTCTGGCTACACCTTC. This translates into CASSLVRDRVLSGYTF.

The chain couples TRBV9 to TRBJ2-7; 12 nucleotides match TRBD2. The CDR3 sequence is 16 residues long. V lost 0 bases to trimming and J lost 4 bases; unmatched junction nucleotides: 5. Germline-derived CDR1 and CDR2 are SGDLS and YYNGEE. CDR3 bases: TGTGCCAGCAGCGTAGGCCCTAGCGGGGGGGCTTACGAGCAGTACTTC. Residues: CASSVGPSGGAYEQYF.

This clone showed up just once. DNA of the CDR3: TGTGCCAGCAGCGGCGGACTAGCGGTCTACAATGAGCAGTTCTTC. It encodes CASSGGLAVYNEQFF. The chain uses TRBV9 and TRBJ2-1; 10 positions match TRBD2. Per the germline V gene, CDR1 is SGDLS and CDR2 is YYNGEE. With V trimmed by 3 bases and J by 3 bases, 3 bases remained unmatched. The CDR3 totals 15 residues.

V usage is TRBV27 and J usage is TRBJ2-1; 15 bases agree with TRBD2. Germline trimming cut 3 bases from V and 5 bases from J; bases unmatched to any gene: 2. CDR3 length equals 16 residues. Germline CDR1 MNHEY, CDR2 SMNVEV (reference sequence). The DNA of the CDR3 is TGTGCCAGCAGTTTTGGGACTAGCGGGGGGAACAATGAGCAGTTCTTC. Its protein product is CASSFGTSGGNNEQFF.

The rearrangement joins TRBV27 to TRBJ1-2; TRBD1 aligns across 7 bases. The CDR3 has 19 amino acids. Germline V CDR1 and CDR2: MNHEY, SMNVEV (reference sequence). V lost 2 bases, J lost 2 bases, and 17 bases stayed unmatched. CDR3 protein: CASSLMGNNGDRVNYGYTF. CDR3 in DNA: TGTGCCAGCAGTTTAATGGGCAATAACGGGGACAGAGTAAACTATGGCTACACCTTC.

The CDR3 loop reads CASSLGRGNYGYTF. CDR3 DNA sequence: TGTGCCAGCAGTCTAGGCAGGGGAAACTATGGCTACACCTTC. This rearrangement joins TRBV28 to TRBJ1-2, with D perhaps matching TRBD1 (6 bases). The V gene lost 5 bases and the J gene lost 2 bases, with 12 bases spanning the gap. Germline CDR1 and CDR2: MDHEN and SYDVKM. This CDR3 comprises 14 residues.

CDR3: CASSMDRTFYHNEKLFF. CDR3 DNA sequence: TGTGCCAGTAGTATGGACAGAACATTCTACCATAATGAAAAACTGTTTTTT. The chain carries TRBV19 and TRBJ1-4; the D gene is possibly TRBD1 (6 bases). Between the trimmed V and J ends, which lost 3 bases and 4 bases, there was a span of 18 bases. Germline V gives CDR1 LNHDA, CDR2 SQIVND (reference sequence). The CDR3 is 17 residues long.

V is TRBV19 and J is TRBJ1-6, with D uncertain. This CDR3 is built from 13 residues. With 4 bases removed from V and 10 bases from J, the gap between germline ends came to 11 bases. Germline loops: CDR1 LNHDA, CDR2 SQIVND (reference sequence). CDR3 coding DNA: TGTGCCAGTAGTAACCAGGCAGGCTCACCCCTCCACTTT. As protein: CASSNQAGSPLHF.

The V call is TRBV5-1, the J call TRBJ2-1; 9 bases fit TRBD1. The CDR3 consists of 16 residues. Germline V gene data show CDR1 as SGHRS and CDR2 as YFSETQ. The J segment lost 7 bases and the V segment lost 0 bases, leaving 8 bases of the junction unmatched. The CDR3 DNA reads TGCGCCAGCAGCTTGGCCGGGACAGGGAGGGTGAATGAGCAGTTCTTC. Translating gives CASSLAGTGRVNEQFF.

This clone was picked up a small number of times. The J gene is TRBJ1-2, the V gene TRBV7-2; D gene unclear. This CDR3 is built from 15 residues. Trimming pared 6 bases from V and 4 bases from J, leaving 18 bases between. Germline CDR1 and CDR2: SGHTA and FQGNSA. DNA of the CDR3: TGTGCCAGCAGGAGGCCACTCGGAGCTGTCTATGGCTACACCTTC. Protein: CASRRPLGAVYGYTF.

The V gene is TRBV5-1, the J gene TRBJ1-4, with TRBD1 matching 9 bases. Germline V gives CDR1 SGHRS, CDR2 YFSETQ. V shed 0 bases, J shed 4 bases, and the junction held 1 base outside the gene matches. The CDR3 totals 15 residues. In nucleotides, the CDR3 is TGCGCCAGCAGCTTGGGGACAGGGGATAATGAAAAACTGTTTTTT. Translation gives CASSLGTGDNEKLFF.

Comment on this clone: Other DNA sequences from this sample encode an identical CDR3 as well. This chain uses TRBV2 with TRBJ1-1, with 7 bases fitting TRBD1. Germline V gives CDR1 SNHLY, CDR2 FYNNEI. The CDR3 has 13 amino acids. Germline trimming cut 6 bases from V and 1 base from J; bases unmatched to any gene: 2. CDR3 coding DNA: TGTGCCAGCAGCGGGGACAGGAACACTGAAGCTTTCTTT. This codes for CASSGDRNTEAFF.

The chain uses TRBV10-1 and TRBJ2-7; 7 bases match TRBD2. The CDR3 loop spans 14 amino acids. Per germline, CDR1 WNHNN and CDR2 SYGVQD (reference sequence). V shed 5 bases, J shed 1 base, and the junction held 5 bases outside the gene matches. Here the CDR3 reads CASSLGGRSYEQYF. The CDR3 bases are TGCGCCAGCAGTCTCGGGGGGAGGTCCTACGAGCAGTACTTC.

The rearrangement joins TRBV28 to TRBJ2-1, with 7 bases lining up with TRBD2. CDR1 MDHEN and CDR2 SYDVKM come from the germline V gene. V trimming: 7 bases; J trimming: 8 bases; junction bases outside the gene matches: 8. The CDR3 covers 13 residues. CDR3 bases: TGTGCCAGCATACCGGGGGGATTTTATGAGCAGTTCTTC. Residues: CASIPGGFYEQFF.